Sequencing of this T cell receptor (beta chain) was carried out in a study of T-cell memory formation after mild COVID-19. With 5 bases removed from V and 4 bases from J, the gap between germline ends came to 13 bases. Germline V gene lookup returns CDR1 SNHLY and CDR2 FYNNEI. CDR3 length: 14 residues. TCRdb re-called the 5' RACE reads through MiXCR, storing one row per CDR3 protein. The sample yields approximately 100,000 distinct CDR3 sequences, roughly 23% seen once. The sample comprised PBMCs or a T cell subset sorted from them (not recorded which). The sequence was collected from a man between 18 and 35 years old who had mild COVID-19 (a few samples of this study predate the infection). Cell type and time point are not known. This rearrangement joins TRBV2 to TRBJ2-3; D remains ambiguous. In nucleotides, the CDR3 is TGTGCCAGCAGTCCGGTTGATCGGGCAGATACGCAGTATTTT. Translating it yields CASSPVDRADTQYF.